The rows below give T cell receptor beta chains drawn from one sample of a study of blood T cell repertoires in COVID-19. Repertoires were generated with immunoSEQ multiplex PCR, while TCRdb's copy carries only in-frame clones and drops some. The sample records 120,000 to 150,000 clones, around nine tenths being singletons. Specimen: peripheral blood. These receptors were collected from a human donor in a cohort sampled during active COVID-19. CDR3s include the opening cysteine and the closing phenylalanine or tryptophan. The D gene is left open where the match is weak. Clone size is stated in some rows and not others, as once, few, many or a class when expanded.

V,J,size,D,DNA,CDR3
TRBV23-1,TRBJ2-1,-,TRBD1,TGCGCCAGCAGTCAATCACCGGGGGCGGGGACAGGGGGCTACAATGAGCAGTTCTTC,CASSQSPGAGTGGYNEQFF
TRBV12-5,TRBJ2-3,few,-,TGTGCTAGTGGTTTGGAGGCAGGCCGCACAGATACGCAGTATTTT,CASGLEAGRTDTQYF
TRBV2,TRBJ1-4,-,-,TGTGCCAGCAGTGAATGGTACAGCCAAGGAAAACTGTTTTTT,CASSEWYSQGKLFF
TRBV28,TRBJ2-7,-,-,TGTGCCAGCACCTCCTATGGACAGAAGACCTACGAGCAGTACTTC,CASTSYGQKTYEQYF
TRBV7-9,TRBJ2-7,-,TRBD1,TGTGCCAGCTCGGGGACAGAATCCTACGAGCAGTACTTC,CASSGTESYEQYF
TRBV28,TRBJ1-6,-,TRBD1,TGTGCCAGCAGTCTGGGGACAGGGTATAATTCACCCCTCCACTTT,CASSLGTGYNSPLHF
TRBV10-3,TRBJ2-3,-,TRBD2,TGTGCCATCAGTGAGTCTCGGGGACTAGGCACAGATACGCAGTATTTT,CAISESRGLGTDTQYF
TRBV9,TRBJ1-1,-,-,TGTGCCAGCAGCACGTTCCCCGGCGGTAACACTGAAGCTTTCTTT,CASSTFPGGNTEAFF
TRBV28,TRBJ1-4,-,TRBD1,TGTGCCAGCAGTCCCCCGGGACAGGGGGTCTCTAATGAAAAACTGTTTTTT,CASSPPGQGVSNEKLFF
TRBV7-2,TRBJ2-7,-,TRBD1,TGTGCCAGCAGCTTAGTAGGACAGGGGGCGTACGAGCAGTACTTC,CASSLVGQGAYEQYF
TRBV4-2,TRBJ2-7,-,-,TGTGCCAGCAGCCAAGATGACAACAGCTACGAGCAGTACTTC,CASSQDDNSYEQYF
TRBV11-2,TRBJ2-7,-,-,TGTGCCAGCAGCTCGGGACTTATCTACGAGCAGTACTTC,CASSSGLIYEQYF
TRBV11-3,TRBJ2-7,-,TRBD2,TGTGCCAGCAGCTTAGAAAGCGGGGGTATCTACGAGCAGTACTTC,CASSLESGGIYEQYF
TRBV5-1,TRBJ1-2,-,TRBD1,TGCGCCAGCAGCTTGACGGGACAGGGGGCGGTTGGCTACACCTTC,CASSLTGQGAVGYTF
TRBV6-4,TRBJ2-3,-,-,TGTGCCAGCAGTGACTCGAGGGCGGCAGATACGCAGTATTTT,CASSDSRAADTQYF
TRBV10-2,TRBJ2-7,-,-,TGCGCCAGCAGCTCGACAGCCTACGAGCAGTACTTC,CASSSTAYEQYF
TRBV7-2,TRBJ2-6,-,TRBD1,TGTGCCAGCAGCTCGCTGACAGGGGGCGCATCCGTCCTGACTTTC,CASSSLTGGASVLTF
TRBV5-1,TRBJ1-4,-,TRBD1,TGCGCCAGCAGCCGGACAGGGGCCCTCCCTAATGAAAAACTGTTTTTT,CASSRTGALPNEKLFF
TRBV7-2,TRBJ2-7,-,TRBD2,TGTGCCAGCAGCTTAGCGCGGGAGGGCTACGAGCAGTACTTC,CASSLAREGYEQYF
TRBV27,TRBJ2-7,-,-,TGTGCCAGCAGTTTCGGACTTACATGGGAGCAGTACTTC,CASSFGLTWEQYF
TRBV27,TRBJ1-1,-,-,TGTGCCAGCAGTTCAGGAATACGCCCAAACACTGAAGCTTTCTTT,CASSSGIRPNTEAFF
TRBV2,TRBJ1-1,-,TRBD1,TGTGCCAGCAGTGAAGGACAGGGAGTAGGGTATAACACTGAAGCTTTCTTT,CASSEGQGVGYNTEAFF
TRBV12-5,TRBJ1-2,once,-,TGTGCTAGTGGTTTGGACTCCTCCGGGGATGGCTACACCTTC,CASGLDSSGDGYTF
TRBV7-2,TRBJ2-1,once,TRBD2,TGTGCCAGCAGCCGCACCGCGGGAGGCTACCCCTTAGATGAGCAGTTCTTC,CASSRTAGGYPLDEQFF
TRBV3-1/TRBV3-2,TRBJ1-1,-,-,TGTGCCAGCAGCCAAATGGGGGAGGGCACTGAAGCTTTCTTT,CASSQMGEGTEAFF
TRBV7-9,TRBJ1-5,once,-,TGTGCCAGCAGCTTAACTGAGCGCAATCAGCCCCAGCATTTT,CASSLTERNQPQHF
TRBV7-2,TRBJ2-1,-,TRBD1,TGTGCCAGCAGCTTTCGACAGGGCGGCTACAATGAGCAGTTCTTC,CASSFRQGGYNEQFF
TRBV7-2,TRBJ1-6,-,TRBD1,TGTGCCAGCAGCTCTCTGGGACAGAGCCCTGGGTCACCCCTCCACTTT,CASSSLGQSPGSPLHF
TRBV28,TRBJ1-6,-,-,TGTGCCAGCAGTCTCCAGGTCTCACCCCTCCACTTT,CASSLQVSPLHF
TRBV7-6,TRBJ2-6,-,-,TGTGCCAGCAGCTTCCGGTTCTTAGGACTTACCTCCTCTGGGGCCAACGTCCTGACTTTC,CASSFRFLGLTSSGANVLTF
TRBV29-1,TRBJ1-2,-,-,TGCAGCGTTGCTCCTCGACAGGACCCAAACTATGGCTACACCTTC,CSVAPRQDPNYGYTF
TRBV18,TRBJ1-4,-,TRBD1,TGTGCCAGCTCACCAGGGACAGCGGTTAATGAAAAACTGTTTTTT,CASSPGTAVNEKLFF
TRBV4-3,TRBJ1-2,few,TRBD1,TGCGCCAGCAGCCCTTACAGGGGGGCCAACTATGGCTACACCTTC,CASSPYRGANYGYTF
TRBV7-2,TRBJ2-1,-,-,TGTGCCAGCAGCTTACCCTCTAGCAATGAGCAGTTCTTC,CASSLPSSNEQFF
TRBV19,TRBJ1-6,-,-,TGTGCCACCTCCGGGAGGGGAGCGGAATCACCCCTCCACTTT,CATSGRGAESPLHF
TRBV3-1/TRBV3-2,TRBJ2-7,-,-,TGTGCCACTCATTTGGGCCTAACAGGCTACGAGCAGTACTTC,CATHLGLTGYEQYF
TRBV19,TRBJ2-1,-,-,TGTGCCAGTAGTATAGAAACAGTATCAAATGAGCAGTTCTTC,CASSIETVSNEQFF
TRBV18,TRBJ2-1,-,TRBD2,TGTGCCAGCTCATTGTTAGCGGGGATGAACCTCAATGAGCAGTTCTTC,CASSLLAGMNLNEQFF
TRBV18,TRBJ1-4,-,-,TGTGCCAGCTCATCCGGACAAATTAATGAAAAACTGTTTTTT,CASSSGQINEKLFF
TRBV19,TRBJ2-5,-,TRBD2,TGTGCCAGTAGTGTTTCGGGACTAGGGGTGACCCAGTACTTC,CASSVSGLGVTQYF
TRBV30,TRBJ1-4,-,-,TGTGCCTGGAGTTTGGGGGGGTCAGATGAAAAACTGTTTTTT,CAWSLGGSDEKLFF
TRBV5-1,TRBJ2-7,once,TRBD1,TGCGCCAGCGGGGGGACAGGGGGAACCCGCGAGCAGTACTTC,CASGGTGGTREQYF
TRBV2,TRBJ2-3,-,-,TGTGCCAGCAGTGCATTGGCTAACCGGGCAGATACGCAGTATTTT,CASSALANRADTQYF